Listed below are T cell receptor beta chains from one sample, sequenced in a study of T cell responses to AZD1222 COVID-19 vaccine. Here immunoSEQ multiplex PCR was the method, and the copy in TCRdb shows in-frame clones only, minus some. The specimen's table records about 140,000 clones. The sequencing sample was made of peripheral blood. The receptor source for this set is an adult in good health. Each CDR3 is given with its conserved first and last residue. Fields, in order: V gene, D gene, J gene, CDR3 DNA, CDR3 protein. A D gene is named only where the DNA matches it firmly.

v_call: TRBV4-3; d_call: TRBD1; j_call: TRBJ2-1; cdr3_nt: TGCGCCAGCAGCCAAGATCCACCGGGACAGTACAATGAGCAGTTCTTC; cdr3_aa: CASSQDPPGQYNEQFF
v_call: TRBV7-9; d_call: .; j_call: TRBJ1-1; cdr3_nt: TGTGCCAGCAGCTTGGCAGGGGCGACCCTGAACACTGAAGCTTTCTTT; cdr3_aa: CASSLAGATLNTEAFF
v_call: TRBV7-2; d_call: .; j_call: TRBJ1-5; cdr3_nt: TGTGCCAGCAGCTTAGGTCCAGGGAACAATCAGCCCCAGCATTTT; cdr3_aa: CASSLGPGNNQPQHF
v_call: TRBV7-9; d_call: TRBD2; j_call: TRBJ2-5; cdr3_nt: TGTGCCAGCAGCCCTAGCGGGGCAGTTAAGGGGGAGACCCAGTACTTC; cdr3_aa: CASSPSGAVKGETQYF
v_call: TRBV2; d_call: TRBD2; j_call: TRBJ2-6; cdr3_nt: TGTGCCAGCAGTGACGGCGGGGGGGCCTCTGGGGCCAACGTCCTGACTTTC; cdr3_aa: CASSDGGGASGANVLTF
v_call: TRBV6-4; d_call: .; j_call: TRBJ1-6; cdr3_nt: TGTGCCAGCAGTGTTAGGCTAAATTCACCCCTCCACTTT; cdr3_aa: CASSVRLNSPLHF
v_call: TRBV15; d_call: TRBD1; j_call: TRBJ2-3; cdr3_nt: TGTGCCACCAGCAGGGGACAGGGAATAAGCACAGATACGCAGTATTTT; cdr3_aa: CATSRGQGISTDTQYF
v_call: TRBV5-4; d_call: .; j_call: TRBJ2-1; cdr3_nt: TGTGCCAGCAGCTTGATTGGGGGGGCCGTCAATGAGCAGTTCTTC; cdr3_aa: CASSLIGGAVNEQFF
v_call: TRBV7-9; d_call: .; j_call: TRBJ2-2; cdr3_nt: TGTGCCAGCAGCACCCCATTCTTGGGAAACACCGGGGAGCTGTTTTTT; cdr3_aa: CASSTPFLGNTGELFF
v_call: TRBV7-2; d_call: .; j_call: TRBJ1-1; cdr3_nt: TGTGCCAGCAGCTTAGGCAAGAACACTGAAGCTTTCTTT; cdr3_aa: CASSLGKNTEAFF
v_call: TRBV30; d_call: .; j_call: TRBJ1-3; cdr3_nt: TGTGCCTGGTCAAGGGGGAGTGGAAACACCATATATTTT; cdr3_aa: CAWSRGSGNTIYF
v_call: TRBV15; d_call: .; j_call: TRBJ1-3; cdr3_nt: TGTGCCACCAGCAGAGATCGCGGGGCCTCTGGAAACACCATATATTTT; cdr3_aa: CATSRDRGASGNTIYF
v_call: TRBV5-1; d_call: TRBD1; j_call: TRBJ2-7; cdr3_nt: TGCGCCAGCAGACCCGGACAGGATCGGTACGAGCAGTACTTC; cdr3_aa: CASRPGQDRYEQYF
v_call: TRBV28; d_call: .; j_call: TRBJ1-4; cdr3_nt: TGTGCCAGCAGTGTGGTGGAGAAACTGTTTTTT; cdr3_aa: CASSVVEKLFF
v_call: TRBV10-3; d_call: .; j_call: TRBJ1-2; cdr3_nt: TGTGCCATCAGGCATTCGACGGGGCAGGGGAATGGCTACACCTTC; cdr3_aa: CAIRHSTGQGNGYTF
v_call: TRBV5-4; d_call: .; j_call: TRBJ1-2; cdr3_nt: TGTGCCAGCAGCTTGAAGGCTAACTATGGCTACACCTTC; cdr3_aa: CASSLKANYGYTF
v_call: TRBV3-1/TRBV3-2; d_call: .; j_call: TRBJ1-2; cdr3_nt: TGTGCCAGCAGCCAAGACGTAGGCCTGGGCGGCTACACCTTC; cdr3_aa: CASSQDVGLGGYTF
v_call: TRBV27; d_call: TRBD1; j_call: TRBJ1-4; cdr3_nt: TGTGCTATGGCCGGGACAGGGTCGTTCGTTGAGAATGAAAAACTGTTTTTT; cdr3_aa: CAMAGTGSFVENEKLFF
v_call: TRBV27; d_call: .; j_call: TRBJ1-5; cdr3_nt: TGTGCTTTCGGGCGGGGGAATTATAGCAATCAGCCCCAGCATTTT; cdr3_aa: CAFGRGNYSNQPQHF
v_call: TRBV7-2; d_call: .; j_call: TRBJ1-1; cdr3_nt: TGTGCCAGCAGCTCACTACCAGCCACTGAAGCTTTCTTT; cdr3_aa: CASSSLPATEAFF
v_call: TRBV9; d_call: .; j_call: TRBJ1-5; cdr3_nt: TGTGCCAGCAGCGTAGATGGTGATCAGCCCCAGCATTTT; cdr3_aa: CASSVDGDQPQHF
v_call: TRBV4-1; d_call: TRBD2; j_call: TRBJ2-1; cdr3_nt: TGCGCCAGCAGTGGCCCACCGAGGCGGGGGGGTAGGATTGAGCAGTTCTTC; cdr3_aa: CASSGPPRRGGRIEQFF
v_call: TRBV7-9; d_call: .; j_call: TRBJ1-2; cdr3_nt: TGTGCCAGCAGCCCAGCAGGGGAGAATGGCTACACCTTC; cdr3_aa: CASSPAGENGYTF
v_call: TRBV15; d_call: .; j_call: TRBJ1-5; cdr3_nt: TGTGCCACCAGCAGAGGGACGGAGTTCGTGAGCAATCAGCCCCAGCATTTT; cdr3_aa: CATSRGTEFVSNQPQHF
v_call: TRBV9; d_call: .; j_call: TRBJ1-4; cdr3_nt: TGTGCCAGCAGCCCAGACCAGGCTGAACGGGAAAAACTGTTTTTT; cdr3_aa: CASSPDQAEREKLFF
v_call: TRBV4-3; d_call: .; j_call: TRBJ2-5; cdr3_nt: TGCGCCAGCAGCCAAGGGACAGTACAAGAGACCCAGTACTTC; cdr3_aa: CASSQGTVQETQYF
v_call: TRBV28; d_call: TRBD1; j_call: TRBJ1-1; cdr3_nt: TGTGCCACCTCTAAGGGCAGGGGGCGGATTGTGGCTGAAGCTTTCTTT; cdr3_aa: CATSKGRGRIVAEAFF
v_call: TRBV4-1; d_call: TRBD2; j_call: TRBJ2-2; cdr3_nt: TGCGCCAGCAGCCAATCTGCGGCGGGGGGGAATACCGGGGAGCTGTTTTTT; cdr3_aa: CASSQSAAGGNTGELFF
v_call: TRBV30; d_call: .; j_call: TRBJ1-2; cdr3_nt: TGTGCCGGGGGGGGTGAGGGGAACTATGGCTACACCTTC; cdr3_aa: CAGGGEGNYGYTF
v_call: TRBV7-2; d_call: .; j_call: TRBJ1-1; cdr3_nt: TGTGCCAGCAGCTCCCACCCTGGGGGGCGCTTAGGTACTGAAGCTTTCTTT; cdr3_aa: CASSSHPGGRLGTEAFF
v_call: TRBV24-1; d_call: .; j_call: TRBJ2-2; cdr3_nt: TGTGCCACCAGTGATTTGGAGGGGACGGGGAACACCGGGGAGCTGTTTTTT; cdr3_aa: CATSDLEGTGNTGELFF
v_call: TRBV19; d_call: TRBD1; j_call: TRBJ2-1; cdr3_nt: TGTGCCAGAACCCCTCGACGGACAGGCAAACAATATGAGCAGTTCTTC; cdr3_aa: CARTPRRTGKQYEQFF
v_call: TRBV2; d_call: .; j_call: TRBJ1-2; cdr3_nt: TGTGCCAGCGCTCGAGTCGGCTACACCTTC; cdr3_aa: CASARVGYTF
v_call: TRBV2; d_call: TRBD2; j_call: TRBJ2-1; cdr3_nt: TGTGCCAGCATTTTGACTAGCGGGGGGAACAATGAGCAGTTCTTC; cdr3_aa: CASILTSGGNNEQFF
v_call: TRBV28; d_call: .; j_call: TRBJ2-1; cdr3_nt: TGTGCCAGCAGCTCTTCAAGCTTAAGGGGGAGGTCCTACAATGAGCAGTTCTTC; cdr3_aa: CASSSSSLRGRSYNEQFF
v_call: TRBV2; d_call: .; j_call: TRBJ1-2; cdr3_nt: TGTGCCAGCAGTGAAGACGGGGGGCGCCGGTATGGCTACACCTTC; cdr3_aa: CASSEDGGRRYGYTF
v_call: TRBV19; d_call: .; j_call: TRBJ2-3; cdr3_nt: TGTGCCAGTAGTATAGGGAGACTACCAACCTCAGATACGCAGTATTTT; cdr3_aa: CASSIGRLPTSDTQYF
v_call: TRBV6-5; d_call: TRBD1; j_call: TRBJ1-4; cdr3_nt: TGTGCCAGCAGGAGCCCCGGGACAGGGGCTGAAAAACTGTTTTTT; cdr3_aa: CASRSPGTGAEKLFF
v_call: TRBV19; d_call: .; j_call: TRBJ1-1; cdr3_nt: TGTGCCAGTAGCTGGGGGGGGAGGAACACTGAAGCTTTCTTT; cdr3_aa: CASSWGGRNTEAFF
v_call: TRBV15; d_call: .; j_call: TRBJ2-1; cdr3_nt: TGTGCCACCAGCAGTCGCAGGTCAAATGAGCAGTTCTTC; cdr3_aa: CATSSRRSNEQFF
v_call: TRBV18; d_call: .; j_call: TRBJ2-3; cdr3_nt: TGTGCCAGCTCACCACCGGTTCGGGGGGCTGGGGATACGCAGTATTTT; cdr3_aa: CASSPPVRGAGDTQYF
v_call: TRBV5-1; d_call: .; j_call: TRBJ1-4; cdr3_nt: TGCGCCAGCAGCTTGGGGACGGGTGCAACTAATGAAAAACTGTTTTTT; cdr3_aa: CASSLGTGATNEKLFF
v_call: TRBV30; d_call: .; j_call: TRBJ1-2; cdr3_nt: TGTGCCTGGTGCCATTGGGGGGTAGCCAACTATGGCTACACCTTC; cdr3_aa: CAWCHWGVANYGYTF
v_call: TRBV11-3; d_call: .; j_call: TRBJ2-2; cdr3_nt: TGTGCCAGCAGCGTCTACAGGGTGGGCACCGGGGAGCTGTTTTTT; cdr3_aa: CASSVYRVGTGELFF
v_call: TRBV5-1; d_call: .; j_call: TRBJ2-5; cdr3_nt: TGCGCCAGCAGTTACAGGGCGGGGGAGACCCAGTACTTC; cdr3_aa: CASSYRAGETQYF
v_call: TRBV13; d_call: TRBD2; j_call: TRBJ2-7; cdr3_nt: TGTGCCAGCAGCCGGAGACTAGCGGGGGTCCCCGAGCAGTACTTC; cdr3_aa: CASSRRLAGVPEQYF
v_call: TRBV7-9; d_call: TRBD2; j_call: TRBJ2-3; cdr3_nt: TGTGCCAGCAGATATAGCGGGGGAGCCACAGATACGCAGTATTTT; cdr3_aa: CASRYSGGATDTQYF
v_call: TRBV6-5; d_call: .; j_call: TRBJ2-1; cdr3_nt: TGTGCCAGCAGTTACTTGGGGGATGAGCAGTTCTTC; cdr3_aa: CASSYLGDEQFF
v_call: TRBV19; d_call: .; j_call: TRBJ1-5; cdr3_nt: TGTGCCAGTAGGAGCACCTCGGGGCCCCAGCATTTT; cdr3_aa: CASRSTSGPQHF
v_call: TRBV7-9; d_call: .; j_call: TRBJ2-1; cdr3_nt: TGTGCCAGCAGCCTAAGGGGGTCCTACAATGAGCAGTTCTTC; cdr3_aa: CASSLRGSYNEQFF
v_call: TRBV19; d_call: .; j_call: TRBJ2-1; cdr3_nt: TGTGCCAGTAGTATTCTATCAGGCAGCTCCTACAATGAGCAGTTCTTC; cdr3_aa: CASSILSGSSYNEQFF
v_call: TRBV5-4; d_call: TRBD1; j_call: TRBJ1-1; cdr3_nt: TGTGCCAGCAGGCCCGGGACAGAGGGTGAAGCTTTCTTT; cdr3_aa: CASRPGTEGEAFF
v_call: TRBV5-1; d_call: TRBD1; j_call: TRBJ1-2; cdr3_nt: TGCGCCAGCAGCTTGGGGACAGGGATCAATGGCTACACCTTC; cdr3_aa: CASSLGTGINGYTF
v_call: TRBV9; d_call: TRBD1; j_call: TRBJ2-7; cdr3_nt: TGTGCCAGCAGCGCCAGGGGGCTACCGGGGGAGCAGTACTTC; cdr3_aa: CASSARGLPGEQYF
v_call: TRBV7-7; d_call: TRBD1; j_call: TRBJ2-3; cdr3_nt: TGTGCCAGCAGCCCCGTCCCGGGACAGGGTTCGGGGAGAGATACGCAGTATTTT; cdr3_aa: CASSPVPGQGSGRDTQYF
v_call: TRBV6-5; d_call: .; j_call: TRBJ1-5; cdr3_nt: TGTGCCAGCATGTCAAACAGGGATCAGCCCCAGCATTTT; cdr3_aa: CASMSNRDQPQHF
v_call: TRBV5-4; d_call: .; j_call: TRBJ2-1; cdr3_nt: TGTGCCAGCACGCTTAAGTTGGGGACCCATGGCGATGAGCAGTTCTTC; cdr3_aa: CASTLKLGTHGDEQFF
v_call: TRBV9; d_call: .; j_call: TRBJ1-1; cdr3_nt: TGTGCCAGCAGACCCACAGGGAACACTGAAGCTTTCTTT; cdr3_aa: CASRPTGNTEAFF
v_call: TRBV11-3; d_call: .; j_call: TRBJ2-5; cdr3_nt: TGTGCCAGCACCCGGAGGGGGGGGCGGGAGACCCAGTACTTC; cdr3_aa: CASTRRGGRETQYF